This T cell receptor (beta chain) was recovered during a study of CD8 T cells in Susac syndrome. V was clipped by 0 bases and J by 2 bases, with 15 bases between them. CDR1 and CDR2 from the germline V gene are MNHNS and SASEGT. The CDR3 runs 17 residues. CD8+ and CD4+ T cells from blood underwent TCR beta sequencing, which was carried out in a high-throughput format. Those who served as multiple sclerosis controls were treatment-naive patients with stable or active relapsing-remitting disease. Negative magnetic isolation gave CD8+ and CD4+ cells; FACS enriched CD8+ TEMRA. RNA amounts of about 0.5 to 1 ug underwent reverse transcription with random hexamers. Amplification of TCR beta CDR3 spanned 54 Vbeta and 13 Jbeta via immunoSEQ multiplex PCR. MiXCR, applied by TCRdb to the immunoSEQ multiplex PCR reads, yields one record per CDR3 protein. This table has a few hundred thousand distinct CDR3 sequences, 85% appearing once.

This TCR derives from a human donor with multiple sclerosis. The sequenced sample consisted of CD8+ T cells from PBMCs. This chain connects TRBV6-1 to TRBJ2-3, with a possible D match to TRBD1 (5 bases). CDR3 bases: TGTGCCAGCAGTGAAGCGCTGTCGGCAGGGTCCACAGATACGCAGTATTTT. Protein product: CASSEALSAGSTDTQYF.